Sequencing of this T cell receptor beta chain was carried out in a study of blood T cell repertoires in COVID-19. The wider study: Samples of COVID-19 (acute and convalescent) were obtained from the United States, Italy and Spain.

Per germline, CDR1 KGHSH and CDR2 LQKENI. Deletions cut 3 bases from V and 2 bases from J, with 7 bases between. This CDR3 has 13 residues. In the authors' workflow: By means of reference gene primer amplification, nucleated cell counts were estimated. Libraries were prepared by immunoSEQ multiplex PCR; TCRdb keeps only in-frame clonotypes and omits some of them. V, J and clone size reflect that table, while D and trimming were determined from the DNA. Of around 300,000 clones in the sample, around 87% were seen once. A word on this clone: At the DNA level, this CDR3 is encoded by other sequences in the same sample as well.

Cohorts were assigned according to the clinical history that participants reported. Recovery among Cohort 3 donors was established by two negative PCRs, clearance, or symptom resolution. This TCR derives from a woman aged 25 to 39 who had recovered from COVID-19. The chain recombines TRBV18 with TRBJ2-5; maybe TRBD1 (6 bases). The sample consisted of PBMCs or T cells enriched from blood (not recorded which). CDR3 sequence: CASSPGQQETQYF. The DNA of the CDR3 is TGTGCCAGCTCACCCGGACAGCAAGAGACCCAGTACTTC.